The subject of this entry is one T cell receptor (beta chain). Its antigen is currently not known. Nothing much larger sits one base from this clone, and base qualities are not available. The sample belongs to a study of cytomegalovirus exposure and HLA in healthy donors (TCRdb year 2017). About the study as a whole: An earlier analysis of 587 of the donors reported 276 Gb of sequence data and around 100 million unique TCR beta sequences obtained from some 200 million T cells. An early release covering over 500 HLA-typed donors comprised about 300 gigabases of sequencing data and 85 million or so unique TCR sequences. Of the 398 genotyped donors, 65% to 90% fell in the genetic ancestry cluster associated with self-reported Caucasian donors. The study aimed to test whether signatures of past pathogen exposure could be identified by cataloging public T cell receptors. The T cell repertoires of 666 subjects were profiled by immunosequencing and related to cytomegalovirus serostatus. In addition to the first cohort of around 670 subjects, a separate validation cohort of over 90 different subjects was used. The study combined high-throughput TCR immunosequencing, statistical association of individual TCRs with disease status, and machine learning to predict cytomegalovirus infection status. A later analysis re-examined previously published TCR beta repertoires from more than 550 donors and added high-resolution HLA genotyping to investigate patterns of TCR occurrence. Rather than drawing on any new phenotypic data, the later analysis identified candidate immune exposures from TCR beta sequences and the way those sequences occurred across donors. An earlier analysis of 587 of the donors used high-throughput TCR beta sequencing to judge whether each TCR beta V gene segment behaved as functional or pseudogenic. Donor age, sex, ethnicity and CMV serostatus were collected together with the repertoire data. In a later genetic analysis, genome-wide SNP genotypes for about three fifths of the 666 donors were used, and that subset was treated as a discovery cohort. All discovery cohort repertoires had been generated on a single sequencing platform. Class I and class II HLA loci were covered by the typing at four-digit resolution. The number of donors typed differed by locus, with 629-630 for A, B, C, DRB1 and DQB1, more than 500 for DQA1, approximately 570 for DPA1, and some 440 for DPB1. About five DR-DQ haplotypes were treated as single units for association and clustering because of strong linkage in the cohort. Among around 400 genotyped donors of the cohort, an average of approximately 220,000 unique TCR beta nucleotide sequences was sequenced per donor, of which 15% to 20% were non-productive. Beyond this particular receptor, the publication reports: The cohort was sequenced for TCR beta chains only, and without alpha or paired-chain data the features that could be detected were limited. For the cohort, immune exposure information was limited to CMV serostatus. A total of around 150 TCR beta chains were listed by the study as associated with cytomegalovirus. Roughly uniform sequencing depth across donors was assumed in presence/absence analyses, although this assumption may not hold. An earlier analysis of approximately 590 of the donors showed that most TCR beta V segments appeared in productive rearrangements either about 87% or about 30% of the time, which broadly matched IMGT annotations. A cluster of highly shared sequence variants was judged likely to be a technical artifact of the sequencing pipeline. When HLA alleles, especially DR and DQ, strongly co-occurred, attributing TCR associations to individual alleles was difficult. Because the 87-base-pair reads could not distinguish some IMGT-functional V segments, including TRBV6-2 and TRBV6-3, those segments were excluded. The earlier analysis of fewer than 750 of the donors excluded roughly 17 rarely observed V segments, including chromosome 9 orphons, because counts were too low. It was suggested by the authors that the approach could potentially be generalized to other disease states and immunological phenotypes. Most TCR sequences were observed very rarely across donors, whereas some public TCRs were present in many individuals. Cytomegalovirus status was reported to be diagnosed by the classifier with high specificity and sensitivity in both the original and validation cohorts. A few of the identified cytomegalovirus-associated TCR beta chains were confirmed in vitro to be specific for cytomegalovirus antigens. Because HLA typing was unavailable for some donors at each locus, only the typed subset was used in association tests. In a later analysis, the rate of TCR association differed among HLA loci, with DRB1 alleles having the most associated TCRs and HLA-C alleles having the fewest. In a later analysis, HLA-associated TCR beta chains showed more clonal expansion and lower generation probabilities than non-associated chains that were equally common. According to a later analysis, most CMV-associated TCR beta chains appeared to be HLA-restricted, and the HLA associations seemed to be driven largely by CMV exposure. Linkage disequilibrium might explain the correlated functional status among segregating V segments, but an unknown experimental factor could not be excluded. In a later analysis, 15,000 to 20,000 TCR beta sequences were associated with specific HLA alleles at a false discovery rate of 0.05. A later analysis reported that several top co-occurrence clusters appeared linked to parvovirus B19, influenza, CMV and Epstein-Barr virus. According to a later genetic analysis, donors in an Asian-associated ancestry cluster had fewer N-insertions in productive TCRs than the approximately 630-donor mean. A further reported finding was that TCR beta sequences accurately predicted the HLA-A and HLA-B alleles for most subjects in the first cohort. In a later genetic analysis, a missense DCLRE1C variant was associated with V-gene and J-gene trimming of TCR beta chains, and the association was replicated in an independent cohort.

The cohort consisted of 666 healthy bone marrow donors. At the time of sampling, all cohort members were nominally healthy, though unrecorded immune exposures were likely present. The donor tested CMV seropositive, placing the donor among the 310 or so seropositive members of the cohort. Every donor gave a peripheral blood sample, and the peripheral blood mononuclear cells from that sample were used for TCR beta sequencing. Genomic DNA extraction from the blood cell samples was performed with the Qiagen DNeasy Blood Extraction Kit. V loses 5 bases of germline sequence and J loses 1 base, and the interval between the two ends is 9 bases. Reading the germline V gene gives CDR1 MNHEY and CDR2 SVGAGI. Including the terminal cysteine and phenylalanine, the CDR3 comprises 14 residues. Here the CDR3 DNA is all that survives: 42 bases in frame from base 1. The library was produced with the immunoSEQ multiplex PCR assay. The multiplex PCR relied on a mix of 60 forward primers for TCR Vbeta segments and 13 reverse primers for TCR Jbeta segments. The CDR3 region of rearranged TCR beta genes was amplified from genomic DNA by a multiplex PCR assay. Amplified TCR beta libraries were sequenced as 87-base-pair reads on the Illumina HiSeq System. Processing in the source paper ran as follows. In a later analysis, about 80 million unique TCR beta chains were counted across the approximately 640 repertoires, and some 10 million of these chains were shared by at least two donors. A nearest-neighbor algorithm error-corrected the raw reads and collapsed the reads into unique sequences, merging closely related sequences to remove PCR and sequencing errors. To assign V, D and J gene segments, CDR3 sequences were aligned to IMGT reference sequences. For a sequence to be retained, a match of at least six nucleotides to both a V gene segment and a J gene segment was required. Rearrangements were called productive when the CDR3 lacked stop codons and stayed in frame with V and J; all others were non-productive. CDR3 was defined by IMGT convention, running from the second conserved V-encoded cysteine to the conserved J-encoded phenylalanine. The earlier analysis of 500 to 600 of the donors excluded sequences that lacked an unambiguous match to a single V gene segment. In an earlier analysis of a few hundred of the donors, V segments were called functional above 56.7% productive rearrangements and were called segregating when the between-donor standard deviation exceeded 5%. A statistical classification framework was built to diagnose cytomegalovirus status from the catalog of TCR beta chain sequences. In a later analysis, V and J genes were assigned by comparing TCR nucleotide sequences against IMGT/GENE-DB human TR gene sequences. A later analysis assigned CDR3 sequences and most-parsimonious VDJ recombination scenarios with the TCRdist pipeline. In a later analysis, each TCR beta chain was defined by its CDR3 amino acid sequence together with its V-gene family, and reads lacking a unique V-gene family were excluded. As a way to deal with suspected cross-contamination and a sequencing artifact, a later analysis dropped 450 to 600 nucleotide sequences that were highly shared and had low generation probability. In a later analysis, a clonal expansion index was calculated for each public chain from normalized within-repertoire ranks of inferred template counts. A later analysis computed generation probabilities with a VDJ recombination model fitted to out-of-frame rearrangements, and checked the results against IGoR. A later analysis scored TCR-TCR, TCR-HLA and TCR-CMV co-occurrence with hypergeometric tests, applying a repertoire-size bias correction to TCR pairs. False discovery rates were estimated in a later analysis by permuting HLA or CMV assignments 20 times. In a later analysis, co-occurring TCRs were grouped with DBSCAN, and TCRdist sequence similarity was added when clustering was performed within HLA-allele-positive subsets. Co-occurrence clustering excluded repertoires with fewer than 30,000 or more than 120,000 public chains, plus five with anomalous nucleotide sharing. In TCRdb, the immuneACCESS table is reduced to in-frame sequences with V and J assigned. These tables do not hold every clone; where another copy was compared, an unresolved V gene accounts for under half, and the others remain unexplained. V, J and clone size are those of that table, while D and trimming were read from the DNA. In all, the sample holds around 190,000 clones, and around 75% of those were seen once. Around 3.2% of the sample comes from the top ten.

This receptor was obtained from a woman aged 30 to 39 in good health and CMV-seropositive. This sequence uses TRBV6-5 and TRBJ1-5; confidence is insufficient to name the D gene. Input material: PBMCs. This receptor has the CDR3 CASSRTGSNQPQHF. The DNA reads TGTGCCAGCAGTCGGACTGGGAGCAATCAGCCCCAGCATTTT.